Shown below are 18 T cell receptor beta chains from a single sample sequenced in a study of cytomegalovirus exposure and HLA in healthy donors. PCR employed 60 Vbeta and 13 Jbeta primers. Generated by immunoSEQ multiplex PCR, the TCRdb table keeps only in-frame clones and is missing some. The data contain approximately 120,000 clones, approximately 81% of them singletons. What was sequenced was PBMCs. The origin of the receptors is a woman in her 30s in good health and CMV-seronegative.

The chain has TRBV27 and TRBJ2-3, with D perhaps matching TRBD2 (6 bases). Trimming removed 0 bases at V and 6 bases at J, with 10 bases between. CDR3 length equals 14 residues. From germline, CDR1 is MNHEY and CDR2 SMNVEV (reference sequence). The DNA for the CDR3 is TGTGCCAGCAGTTTATCTAGCGGAGGGGATACGCAGTATTTT. Its protein is CASSLSSGGDTQYF.

The DNA for the CDR3 is TGTGCCAGCAGCTTAGTTCCTAGCGGGAGGGCCCGGGATACGCAGTATTTT. Encoded protein: CASSLVPSGRARDTQYF. The genes are TRBV7-9 and TRBJ2-3; 12 bases fit TRBD2. Trimming took 1 base from V and 6 from J; bases not matched to a gene: 8. CDR3 length: 17 residues. Germline V gene sequence: CDR1 SEHNR, CDR2 FQNEAQ (reference sequence). Filled out from reference TRBV7-9 and TRBJ2-3, the complete variable domain reads DTGVSQNPRHKITKRGQNVTFRCDPISEHNRLYWYRQTLGQGPEFLTYFQNEAQLEKSRLLSDRFSAERPKGSFSTLEIQRTEQGDSAMYLCASSLVPSGRARDTQYFGPGTRLTVL.

The chain couples TRBV29-1 to TRBJ2-2; 9 bases are a match to TRBD2. With 4 bases clipped from V and 0 bases from J, the junction kept 6 bases outside the gene matches. The CDR3 is 16 residues long. CDR1 is SQVTM and CDR2 is ANQGSEA in the germline V gene. The CDR3 sequence: CSVVVRTSANTGELFF. CDR3 coding DNA: TGCAGCGTTGTGGTGCGGACTAGCGCGAACACCGGGGAGCTGTTTTTT.

The CDR3 DNA reads as TGTGCCAGCTCACCACGGACAGCGGATTACGAGCAGTACTTC. Protein sequence: CASSPRTADYEQYF. The chain has TRBV18 and TRBJ2-5; D is perhaps TRBD1 (6 bases). The J call may be in error: the DNA end matches TRBJ2-7 better. The CDR3 spans 14 residues. CDR1 KGHSH and CDR2 LQKENI come from the germline V gene.

The rearrangement joins TRBV4-1 to TRBJ1-4; 7 bases align to TRBD1. The V gene's germline CDR1 is MGHRA and CDR2 YSYEKL. The CDR3 has 14 residues. V lost 4 bases to trimming and J lost 8 bases; unmatched junction nucleotides: 7. The CDR3 DNA is TGCGCCAGCAGCCGTACGGTAGGGGGCGAAAAACTGTTTTTT. It specifies CASSRTVGGEKLFF.

The J gene is TRBJ1-2, the V gene TRBV14; tentative D call: TRBD1 (5 bases). The CDR3 contains 13 residues. CDR1 is SGHDN and CDR2 is FVKESK in the germline V gene. V was trimmed by 9 bases and J by 2 bases, leaving 13 bases between them. The CDR3 is CASSTVRNYGYTF. CDR3 DNA: TGTGCCAGTTCGACAGTTAGGAACTATGGCTACACCTTC. Based on the CDR3 plus reference TRBV14 and TRBJ1-2, the full variable domain is EAGVTQFPSHSVIEKGQTVTLRCDPISGHDNLYWYRRVMGKEIKFLLHFVKESKQDESGMPNNRFLAERTGGTYSTLKVQPAELEDSGVYFCASSTVRNYGYTFGSGTRLTVV.

This clone has only a few counts. The V call is TRBV19, the J call TRBJ1-5, with unresolved D. The CDR3 is 12 amino acids. Germline values: CDR1 LNHDA, CDR2 SQIVND (reference sequence). Trimming stripped 3 bases from V and 6 bases from J, with 6 bases between. DNA for the CDR3: TGTGCCAGTAGTATTCTGAGTCAGCCCCAGCATTTT. Translated, it gives CASSILSQPQHF.

The CDR3 nucleotides are TGCGCCAGCAGCCTGGAGAGTGTGAGGGGCACAGATACGCAGTATTTT. Its translation is CASSLESVRGTDTQYF. The chain combines TRBV5-1 with TRBJ2-3; a weak D match, TRBD2 (5 bases). The CDR3 length is 16 residues. The germline V gene encodes CDR1 SGHRS and CDR2 YFSETQ. V lost 4 bases and J 1 base, leaving 16 bases between the germline ends.

This chain links TRBV9 with TRBJ2-3; D is undetermined. This CDR3 region has 13 residues. Germline assignment: CDR1 SGDLS and CDR2 YYNGEE. Trimming removed 5 bases at V and 2 bases at J, with 9 bases between. CDR3 in DNA: TGTGCCAGCAGGGCGGCTAACACAGATACGCAGTATTTT. The encoded protein is CASRAANTDTQYF. The full variable domain, in which reference TRBV9 and TRBJ2-3 provide the parts outside the CDR3, is DSGVTQTPKHLITATGQRVTLRCSPRSGDLSVYWYQQSLDQGLQFLIQYYNGEERAKGNILERFSAQQFPDLHSELNLSSLELGDSALYFCASRAANTDTQYFGPGTRLTVL.

The V call is TRBV11-2, the J call TRBJ2-7; tentatively, D is TRBD1 or TRBD2 (9 bases each). V was clipped by 5 bases and J by 4 bases, with 30 bases between them. This CDR3 is built from 19 residues. CDR1 and CDR2 from the germline V gene are SGHAT and FQNNGV. The CDR3, as DNA: TGTGCCAGCAGCGGACAGGGGTGGGTCAGTAGCGGGAGTCGGTACGAGCAGTACTTC. It codes for CASSGQGWVSSGSRYEQYF.

This clone was found once. The chain has TRBV6-5 and TRBJ2-2; D is unclear. Germline V gene lookup returns CDR1 MNHEY and CDR2 SVGAGI. The CDR3 spans 14 residues. V lost 3 bases and J lost 6, with 11 bases in between. CDR3 nucleotide sequence: TGTGCCAGCAGTTATGCAGTTTACGCCGGGGAGCTGTTTTTT. This gives the protein CASSYAVYAGELFF.

This clone was counted once. The chain links TRBV11-2 to TRBJ2-1; D ambiguous. CDR1 and CDR2 from the germline V gene are SGHAT and FQNNGV. This CDR3 spans 13 amino acids. The ends were cut back, 0 bases at V and 9 bases at J, with 9 bases in the middle. The CDR3 is CASSLDTSVEQFF. DNA of the CDR3: TGTGCCAGCAGCTTAGATACCAGCGTTGAGCAGTTCTTC.

This clone was picked up a small number of times. The V and J genes are TRBV5-4 and TRBJ1-3, with D possibly TRBD1 on 5 matching bases. This CDR3 comprises 14 residues. V was cut by 0 bases and J by 7 bases, with 11 bases left in between. The V gene's germline CDR1 is SGHNT and CDR2 YYREEE (reference sequence). The CDR3 is CASSLAGGANTIYF. CDR3 in DNA: TGTGCCAGCAGCTTGGCCGGCGGGGCGAACACCATATATTTT.

The chain has TRBV5-6 and TRBJ2-6, with a tentative D call TRBD1 (6 bases). V was cut by 0 bases and J by 2 bases, with 9 bases left in between. The CDR3 contains 16 residues. Per the germline V gene, CDR1 is SGHDT and CDR2 is YYEEEE. CDR3 sequence reads: CASSLGGGPGANVLTF. The CDR3 coding sequence is TGTGCCAGCAGCTTGGGAGGGGGTCCTGGGGCCAACGTCCTGACTTTC. Based on the CDR3 plus reference TRBV5-6 and TRBJ2-6, the full variable domain is DAGVTQSPTHLIKTRGQQVTLRCSPKSGHDTVSWYQQALGQGPQFIFQYYEEEERQRGNFPDRFSGHQFPNYSSELNVNALLLGDSALYLCASSLGGGPGANVLTFGAGSRLTVL.

As regards this clone: Other nucleotide sequences in the sample specify the same CDR3. The chain links TRBV25-1 to TRBJ1-1, with TRBD1 identical over 8 bases. Germline V gives CDR1 MGHDK, CDR2 SYGVNS. The ends lost 6 bases at V and 10 bases at J; junction bases unmatched: 10. The CDR3 runs to 13 residues. The CDR3 sequence: CASSVAGGRGAFF. The DNA for the CDR3 is TGTGCCAGCAGCGTTGCAGGGGGCCGGGGAGCTTTCTTT.

The chain uses TRBV9 and TRBJ2-1; the match to TRBD2 covers 11 bases. The CDR3 loop spans 20 amino acids. Trimming took 1 base from V and 2 from J; bases not matched to a gene: 14. The germline gives CDR1 SGDLS, CDR2 YYNGEE. The CDR3 here is CASSVPASPISGRAYNEQFF. In DNA, the CDR3 is TGTGCCAGCAGCGTACCCGCATCTCCTATTAGCGGGAGGGCCTACAATGAGCAGTTCTTC.

The chain is built from TRBV10-1 and TRBJ2-2; D perhaps matches TRBD2 (5 bases). Trimming removed 5 bases from V and 7 bases from J, with 23 bases in between. This CDR3 has 17 residues. The germline gives CDR1 WNHNN, CDR2 SYGVQD (reference sequence). The CDR3: CASSSTGGSRINGELFF. CDR3 DNA: TGCGCCAGCAGTAGTACCGGTGGGAGTCGGATTAACGGGGAGCTGTTTTTT.

This clone was observed a single time. The chain uses TRBV6-5 and TRBJ2-7; 11 bases map to TRBD2. The CDR3 extends over 16 amino acids. V dropped 1 base and J dropped 2; count of bases not matched to a gene: 4. Germline assignment: CDR1 MNHEY and CDR2 SVGAGI. The CDR3 loop is CASSYWGTSGTYEQYF. The CDR3 coding sequence is TGTGCCAGCAGTTACTGGGGGACTAGCGGAACCTACGAGCAGTACTTC.